This TCR beta chain was captured in a study of blood T cells in healthy people across ages. Donors gave around 9.8 milliliters of peripheral blood apiece. Per sample, at least 5 micrograms of total RNA were extracted. Trimming cost V 2 bases and J 3 bases, with 11 bases left between them. Germline CDR1 is SQVTM and CDR2 is ANQGSEA. The CDR3 runs 13 residues. Study results and caveats: Long-lived and aged donors differed, with more naive CD4+ cells and higher diversity in the long-lived.

On this clonotype: Its antigen is currently unknown.

With a J-beta primer mix and a sample-barcoded 5' primer, a second PCR ran about 7 to 12 cycles. TCRdb re-called the 5' RACE reads with MiXCR, one entry per CDR3 protein. The table lists over 950,000 distinct CDR3 sequences, roughly 51% of them singletons. V gene TRBV29-1 combines with J gene TRBJ2-7, with D perhaps matching TRBD1 (5 bases). This sequence was found in an older woman in good health. Sequenced input: blood. The CDR3 DNA sequence: TGCAGCGTTGAATTTTCAGGGATCTACGAGCAGTACTTC. Translation gives CSVEFSGIYEQYF.